Below are 19 T cell receptor beta chains sequenced from a single sample in a study of cytomegalovirus exposure and HLA in healthy donors. PCR primers comprised 60 Vbeta and 13 Jbeta primers. The assay was immunoSEQ multiplex PCR, and TCRdb's table has in-frame clones only and misses some. The sample lists roughly 180,000 clones; roughly 85% were seen once. The source material was PBMCs. These receptors were obtained from a man in his late teens or twenties in good health and CMV-seropositive.

This clone came up once. The chain joins TRBV18 to TRBJ2-7; 9 bases align to TRBD1. The CDR3 extends over 16 amino acids. Germline CDR1 reads KGHSH; CDR2 reads LQKENI. Trimming at V came to 1 base and at J to 0 bases, leaving 4 bases not matched to a gene. CDR3 sequence reads: CASSPRTGEFSYEQYF. Written as DNA, the CDR3 is TGTGCCAGCTCACCACGGACAGGGGAGTTCTCCTACGAGCAGTACTTC.

CDR3 protein: CASSQEADRGLVGYTF. CDR3 bases: TGCGCCAGCAGCCAAGAAGCCGACAGGGGGCTAGTAGGCTACACCTTC. This chain links TRBV4-3 with TRBJ1-2; 10 nucleotides line up with TRBD1. The V and J ends lost 0 bases and 8 bases, in that order; junction bases with no gene match: 9. Germline CDR1 is LGHNA and CDR2 is YSLEER. CDR3 size: 16 residues.

The chain couples TRBV7-2 to TRBJ1-1, with 8 positions matching TRBD1. This CDR3 is 14 amino acids long. Per the germline V gene, CDR1 is SGHTA and CDR2 is FQGNSA. The V gene end was trimmed by 4 bases and the J gene end by 4 bases; junction bases not matched to a gene: 5. The CDR3: CASSSNRGSTEAFF. CDR3 DNA sequence: TGTGCCAGCAGCTCAAACAGGGGGAGCACTGAAGCTTTCTTT.

This clone is labeled as medium-sized. The gene calls are TRBV6-1 and TRBJ1-2; D ambiguous. Germline V gene sequence: CDR1 MNHNS, CDR2 SASEGT. The CDR3 extends over 15 amino acids. Deletions cut 3 bases from V and 4 bases from J, with 15 bases between. The CDR3: CASSDGDNLIYGYTF. The CDR3 nucleotides are TGTGCCAGCAGTGACGGCGACAACCTAATCTATGGCTACACCTTC.

This chain uses TRBV11-2 with TRBJ1-2, with TRBD1 as a possible D gene (6 bases). Trimming stripped 1 base from V and 6 bases from J, with 15 bases between. The germline CDR1 and CDR2 sequences are SGHAT and FQNNGV. The CDR3 consists of 15 residues. The CDR3 protein is CASSLGKQGAHGYTF. Here the CDR3 DNA reads TGTGCCAGCAGCTTAGGGAAACAGGGCGCGCATGGCTACACCTTC.

This clone was seen a handful of times. The rearrangement links TRBV27 to TRBJ2-6; D may be TRBD1 (5 bases). Trimming removed 5 bases at V and 2 bases at J, with 13 bases between. Germline CDR1 MNHEY, CDR2 SMNVEV (reference sequence). This CDR3 has 16 amino acids. CDR3 sequence: CASSPTGLAGANVLTF. The CDR3 DNA follows: TGTGCCAGCAGTCCCACAGGTCTCGCTGGGGCCAACGTCCTGACTTTC.

Concerning this clone itself: Germline is not matched at one junction end, which may reflect a read error. The chain joins TRBV12-5 to TRBJ1-6, with 7 bases that match TRBD1. Germline CDR1 reads LGHNT; CDR2 reads FRNRAP. The CDR3 is 16 residues long. CDR3 nucleotide sequence: TGTGCTAGTGGTTTGTTTGGGGGGACAGCAACTTCACCCCCCCACTTT. Its protein product is CASGLFGGTATSPPHF.

The rearrangement joins TRBV7-2 to TRBJ2-2; the match to TRBD1 covers 10 bases. The CDR3 spans 16 residues. V was pared by 4 bases and J by 7 bases, with 9 bases of the junction left unmatched. Germline V CDR1 and CDR2: SGHTA, FQGNSA. The CDR3 sequence: CASSWEGTGVGGELFF. The CDR3 DNA is TGTGCCAGCAGCTGGGAAGGGACAGGGGTGGGCGGGGAGCTGTTTTTT.

The chain carries TRBV10-3 and TRBJ1-1; D possibly corresponds to TRBD1 (5 bases). V dropped 0 bases and J dropped 4 bases, with 12 bases sitting between them. Germline-derived CDR1 and CDR2 are ENHRY and SYGVKD. The CDR3 is made up of 15 amino acids. CDR3 coding DNA: TGTGCCATCAGTGAGTCGATGGGAGGGACCACTGAAGCTTTCTTT. It yields the protein CAISESMGGTTEAFF.

This clone was recorded once. CDR3 sequence: CASGPSHGQETQYF. CDR3 nucleotides: TGCGCCAGCGGTCCTAGCCATGGGCAAGAGACCCAGTACTTC. The gene calls are TRBV5-1 and TRBJ2-5; a weak D match, TRBD2 (5 bases). The CDR3 length is 14 residues. Trimming took off 7 bases at V and 2 bases at J, with 15 bases between the two ends. In germline, CDR1 is SGHRS, CDR2 YFSETQ. Filled out from reference TRBV5-1 and TRBJ2-5, the complete variable domain reads KAGVTQTPRYLIKTRGQQVTLSCSPISGHRSVSWYQQTPGQGLQFLFEYFSETQRNKGNFPGRFSGRQFSNSRSEMNVSTLELGDSALYLCASGPSHGQETQYFGPGTRLLVL.

This chain joins TRBV2 and TRBJ2-2, with 9 bases that match TRBD1. Trimming removed 11 bases from V and 6 bases from J; junction bases left unmatched: 10. CDR1 is SNHLY, CDR2 FYNNEI, per germline. The CDR3 has 14 amino acids. CDR3 amino acids: CASQGQGEAGELFF. As DNA, the CDR3 is TGTGCCTCTCAGGGACAGGGCGAGGCCGGGGAGCTGTTTTTT.

The chain employs TRBV6-5 and TRBJ1-6; maybe TRBD1 (6 bases). V gave up 5 bases and J gave up 7 bases, with 9 bases separating them. Germline V gives CDR1 MNHEY, CDR2 SVGAGI. The CDR3 runs 13 residues. For the CDR3, the DNA is TGTGCCAGCAGTGAACAGGGCAATTCACCCCTCCACTTT. Residues: CASSEQGNSPLHF.

V gene TRBV7-9 combines with J gene TRBJ1-2, with 7 bases aligning to TRBD1. From germline, CDR1 is SEHNR and CDR2 FQNEAQ (reference sequence). The CDR3 extends over 15 amino acids. The V gene end was trimmed by 4 bases and the J gene end by 7 bases; junction bases not matched to a gene: 12. CDR3 loop: CASSSPGQEGGGYTF. CDR3 DNA: TGTGCCAGCAGCTCACCCGGACAGGAAGGAGGTGGCTACACCTTC. The full variable domain, completed using reference TRBV7-9 and TRBJ1-2, is DTGVSQNPRHKITKRGQNVTFRCDPISEHNRLYWYRQTLGQGPEFLTYFQNEAQLEKSRLLSDRFSAERPKGSFSTLEIQRTEQGDSAMYLCASSSPGQEGGGYTFGSGTRLTVV.

The chain has TRBV27 and TRBJ1-2; a weak D match, TRBD1 (6 bases). The CDR3 covers 14 residues. Germline V gene data show CDR1 as MNHEY and CDR2 as SMNVEV (reference sequence). V was pared by 5 bases and J by 7 bases, with 17 bases between. Here the CDR3 reads CASSRDKTKSGYTF. The CDR3 DNA follows: TGTGCCAGCAGTCGGGACAAAACCAAAAGTGGCTACACCTTC.

The J gene is TRBJ2-6, the V gene TRBV5-5; D is unclear. The V end was cut by 4 bases, the J end by 4 bases, with 6 bases between. Germline lookup yields CDR1 SGHKS and CDR2 YYEKEE (reference sequence). CDR3 length: 13 amino acids. The DNA of the CDR3 is TGTGCCAGCAGCCGGGTAGGGGCCAACGTCCTGACTTTC. Amino acids: CASSRVGANVLTF. The full variable domain, its missing parts supplied by reference TRBV5-5 and TRBJ2-6, is DAGVTQSPTHLIKTRGQQVTLRCSPISGHKSVSWYQQVLGQGPQFIFQYYEKEERGRGNFPDRFSARQFPNYSSELNVNALLLGDSALYLCASSRVGANVLTFGAGSRLTVL.

The chain is built from TRBV6-1 and TRBJ2-5; the D gene is possibly TRBD1 (6 bases). The tail of the sequence fits TRBJ2-7 better, so the J call may be wrong. The CDR3 contains 12 residues. CDR1 MNHNS and CDR2 SASEGT come from the germline V gene. For the CDR3, the DNA is TGTGCCAGCAGTGTGGACAGCTACGAGCAGTACTTC. Amino acids: CASSVDSYEQYF.

The chain joins TRBV5-1 to TRBJ1-1, with a possible D match to TRBD1 (5 bases). V lost 1 base and J lost 6, with 13 bases in between. This CDR3 contains 14 residues. The germline V gene encodes CDR1 SGHRS and CDR2 YFSETQ. CDR3 coding DNA: TGCGCCAGCAGCTTGTCCGCCAGGGTACCTGAAGCTTTCTTT. As protein: CASSLSARVPEAFF. Based on the CDR3 plus reference TRBV5-1 and TRBJ1-1, the full variable domain is KAGVTQTPRYLIKTRGQQVTLSCSPISGHRSVSWYQQTPGQGLQFLFEYFSETQRNKGNFPGRFSGRQFSNSRSEMNVSTLELGDSALYLCASSLSARVPEAFFGQGTRLTVV.

As to this clone: This same CDR3 is encoded by further DNA sequences in the sample. The rearrangement uses TRBV6-5 and TRBJ2-3; TRBD2 might be the D (7 bases). V dropped 4 bases and J dropped 0 bases, with 14 bases sitting between them. This CDR3 spans 16 amino acids. Germline V gene data show CDR1 as MNHEY and CDR2 as SVGAGI. The CDR3 DNA follows: TGTGCCAGCAGTTCAAGGGGGGGGGTTAGCACAGATACGCAGTATTTT. It specifies CASSSRGGVSTDTQYF.

This chain joins TRBV5-8 and TRBJ2-3, with TRBD2 matching 13 bases. Germline CDR1 reads SGHTS; CDR2 reads YDEGEE. The CDR3 totals 16 residues. V shed 3 bases, J shed 1 base, and the junction held 2 bases outside the gene matches. CDR3 residues: CASSSGTSGGTDTQYF. CDR3 bases: TGTGCCAGCAGCTCCGGGACTAGCGGGGGCACAGATACGCAGTATTTT.